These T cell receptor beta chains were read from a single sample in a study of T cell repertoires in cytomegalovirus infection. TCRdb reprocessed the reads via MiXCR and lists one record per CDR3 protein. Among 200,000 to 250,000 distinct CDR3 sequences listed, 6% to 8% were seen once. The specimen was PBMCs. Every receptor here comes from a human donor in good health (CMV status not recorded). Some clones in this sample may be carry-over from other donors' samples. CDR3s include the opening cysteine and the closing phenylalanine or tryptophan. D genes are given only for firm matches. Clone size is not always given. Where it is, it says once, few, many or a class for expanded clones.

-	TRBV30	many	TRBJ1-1	TGTGCCTGGACCTCCCCTCCCAGCCAAGCTTTCTTT	CAWTSPPSQAFF
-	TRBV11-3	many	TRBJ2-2	TGTGCCAGCAGCCAAAGACAGAACACCGGGGAGCTGTTTTTT	CASSQRQNTGELFF
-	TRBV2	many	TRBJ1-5	TGTGCCAGCAGCGAAACAGAGAATTATAGCAATCAGCCCCAGCATTTT	CASSETENYSNQPQHF
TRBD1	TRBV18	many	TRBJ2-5	TGTGCCAGCTCACCAAACAGGGGAGAGACCCAGTACTTC	CASSPNRGETQYF
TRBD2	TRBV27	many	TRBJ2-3	TGTGCCAGCAGTGGGGCGGGGGGCCGACATACGCAGTATTTT	CASSGAGGRHTQYF
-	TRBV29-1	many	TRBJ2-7	TGCAGCGTTGCGGGGCTCCCTTACGAGCAGTACTTC	CSVAGLPYEQYF
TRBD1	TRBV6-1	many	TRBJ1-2	TGTGCCAGCAGTTCCTGGGGGGACAGCTTAGACTATGGCTACACCTTC	CASSSWGDSLDYGYTF
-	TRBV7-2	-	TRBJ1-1	TGTGCCAGCAGCCCGGGGTTTGGGACTGAAGCTTTCTTT	CASSPGFGTEAFF
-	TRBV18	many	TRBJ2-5	TGTGCCAGCTCACCAGTGGGACACGGAGGGGAGACCCAGTACTTC	CASSPVGHGGETQYF
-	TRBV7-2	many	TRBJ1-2	TGTGCCAGCAGCTTAAACGGGGGGAACCCTAACTATGGCTACACCTTC	CASSLNGGNPNYGYTF
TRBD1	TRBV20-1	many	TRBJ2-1	TGCAGTGCTATGACTACCGGGACAGAACTCAATGAGCAGTTCTTC	CSAMTTGTELNEQFF
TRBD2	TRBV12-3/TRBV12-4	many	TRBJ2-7	TGTGCCAGCAGGCTTGAGACTAGCGGGGGGGGGGAGCAGTACTTC	CASRLETSGGGEQYF
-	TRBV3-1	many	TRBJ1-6	TGTGCCAGCAGCCAAGTTAAAAGCAGGGACTCCTATAATTCACCCCTCCACTTT	CASSQVKSRDSYNSPLHF
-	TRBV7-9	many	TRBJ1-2	TGTGCCAGCAGCTTACAGGGCCCCTATGGCTACACCTTC	CASSLQGPYGYTF
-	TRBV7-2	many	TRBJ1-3	TGTGCCAGCAGCTCAGGACAGGGAAACACCATATATTTT	CASSSGQGNTIYF
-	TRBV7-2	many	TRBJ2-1	TGTGCCAGCAGCTTAGGGACAGTCTCCTACAATGAGCAGTTCTTC	CASSLGTVSYNEQFF
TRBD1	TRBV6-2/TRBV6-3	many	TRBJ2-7	TGTGCCAGCAGTTCCACGGGACAGGGGGTAACCTACGAGCAGTACTTC	CASSSTGQGVTYEQYF
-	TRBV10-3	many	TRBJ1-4	TGTGCCATCAGTGTAGCAGCTTCTTTTGCAACTAATGAAAAACTGTTTTTT	CAISVAASFATNEKLFF
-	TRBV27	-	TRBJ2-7	TGTGCCAGCAGTCGCCCTACTAGTCTCGAGCAGTACTTC	CASSRPTSLEQYF
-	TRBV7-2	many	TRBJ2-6	TGTGCCAGCAGCCTCGGGACCCCGAGCTCTGGGGCCAACGTCCTGACTTTC	CASSLGTPSSGANVLTF
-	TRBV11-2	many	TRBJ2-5	TGTGCCAGCAGTCGCAGGGGGGGAGCGGAGACCCAGTACTTC	CASSRRGGAETQYF
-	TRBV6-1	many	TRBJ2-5	TGTGCCAGCTCTCGAGAGACCCAGTACTTC	CASSRETQYF
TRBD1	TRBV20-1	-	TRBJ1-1	TGCAGTGCTTGGGGACAGGTGAACACTGAAGCTTTCTTT	CSAWGQVNTEAFF
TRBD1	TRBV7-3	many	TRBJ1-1	TGTGCCAGCAGCTTAAACAGGGGGGATGAAGCTTTCTTT	CASSLNRGDEAFF
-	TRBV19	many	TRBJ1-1	TGTGCCAGTAGTATGGCCCCAAGGTGGGGTGAAGCTTTCTTT	CASSMAPRWGEAFF
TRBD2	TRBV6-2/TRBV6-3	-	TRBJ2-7	TGTGCCAGCAGTTACCCATCTAGCGGGGGGGCCGAGCAGTACTTC	CASSYPSSGGAEQYF